This T cell receptor (beta chain) was identified in a study of CD8 T cells in Susac syndrome. Regarding this clonotype: Antigen unknown.

The study's findings and limits: The study recognized that the number of individuals in its TCR sequencing and HLA analysis was relatively small.

Random-hexamer reverse transcription was applied to roughly 0.5 to 1 ug RNA. Across 54 Vbeta and 13 Jbeta, immunoSEQ multiplex PCR amplified TCR beta CDR3. TCRdb independently ran MiXCR on the immunoSEQ multiplex PCR reads; one entry per CDR3 protein. Among some 150,000 distinct CDR3 sequences, around 96% were seen once, and the ten largest hold roughly 0.2%. CD8+ and CD4+ T cells circulating in blood were sequenced for TCR beta. V was clipped by 5 bases and J by 5 bases, with 18 bases between them. This CDR3 is 15 amino acids long. Germline loops: CDR1 SEHNR, CDR2 FQNEAQ (reference sequence). The rearrangement uses TRBV7-9 and TRBJ2-5, with TRBD2 as a possible D gene (5 bases). The sequence was obtained from a human donor with multiple sclerosis. The material sequenced was CD8+ T cells from PBMCs. CDR3 DNA: TGTGCCAGCAGCCACCGCCTTGAGGGCGTCGAGACCCAGTACTTC. It codes for CASSHRLEGVETQYF.